This TCR beta chain is drawn from a study of regulatory T cells in long-lasting Graves disease (dated by TCRdb to the early 2020s). With regard to the full study: Patients with newly diagnosed Graves' disease had been on antithyroid drugs for under 3 months. This study used TCR sequencing and RNA sequencing of peripheral blood to compare persistent Graves' disease patients against newly diagnosed Graves' disease patients. The study was conducted in China and was registered as a clinical trial. A total of around 35 samples underwent TCR sequencing, from roughly 13 patients with persistent Graves' disease and 20 or so patients with newly diagnosed Graves' disease. Findings and caveats that apply to the study as a whole: Persistent disease showed preferential use of TRBV28, TRBJ1-2 and TRBJ2-5, whereas newly diagnosed disease favored TRBV20-1 and TRBJ2-1. Only peripheral blood was studied, because thyroid tissue, the primary lesion, was inaccessible. A larger number of public clonotypes was shared among persistent patients (about 2,700) than among newly diagnosed patients (roughly 930). The authors acknowledged the small sample size as a limitation that may reduce accuracy. Compared with newly diagnosed patients, patients with persistent Graves' disease had lower TCR Shannon entropy and fewer highly expanded clones, which suggests clonal expansion. Sequencing and analysis were restricted to the TCR beta chain.

A word on this clonotype: Its antigen is still unknown. Base-call qualities are not available, and no considerably larger clone is one nucleotide away.

Between the V and J ends, shortened by 0 bases and 0 bases respectively, the junction contains 8 bases. In the germline V gene (reference sequence), CDR1 corresponds to PRHDT and CDR2 to FYEKMQ. Measured from the cysteine to the phenylalanine, the CDR3 is 15 residues long. Here the CDR3 DNA is all that survives: 45 bases in frame from base 1. The sample's time point label, decoded: newly diagnosed GD, antithyroid drugs for less than 3 months. For both TCR sequencing and RNA sequencing, RNA was extracted from PBMCs in TRIzol. The diagnosis of Graves' disease followed American Thyroid Association guidelines. Patients were recruited from an endocrinology department in Xi'an, China. Each patient gave 9 to 10 milliliters of peripheral blood, collected in an EDTA anticoagulant tube. Ficoll Paque Plus density gradient separation was used to isolate PBMCs, and no further T cell sorting was done. An Agilent 2100 Bioanalyzer and agarose gel were used to check RNA quality, and a NanoDrop 2000 was used to measure RNA concentration.

The library was generated by multiplex PCR. TCRdb shows the sequencer as Illumina HiSeq 4000. To build TCR beta libraries, CDR3 regions were amplified by Arm-PCR using iRepertoire HTBI primers. Before sequencing, the PCR products went through gel purification. The published analysis was carried out like this. A total of around 66 TRBV and 14 TRBJ segments were identified across samples and were used for gene usage analysis of CDR3 amino acid clonotypes. COPE and FqMerger were used to merge filtered high-quality paired reads into contigs. BLAST was used to align contigs to the IMGT TRBV, TRBD and TRBJ reference genes, and CDR3 was defined following IMGT. Highly expanded clones were defined as clonotypes with a frequency above 0.1%. Shannon entropy was used to measure repertoire diversity, and the Gini coefficient was used to measure V-J evenness. A clonotype found in more than one individual was treated as public. TCRdb passed the public sequencing reads through fastp at Q25 and MiXCR, retaining productive beta sequences. A single entry per CDR3 protein holds the most common genes and DNA from its merged rows. TCRdb, not the authors, supplied the V and J calls. The table for this sample lists 400,000 to 500,000 distinct CDR3 sequences; around 15% of them were counted only once. Approximately 15% of the sample rests with the top ten.

This sample was also put to use in a study of T cells in Graves' hyperthyroidism and ophthalmopathy. Per the second study: Stable Graves' hyperthyroidism was defined as the absence of progression to ophthalmopathy over 18 months of follow-up. Hyperthyroidism patients were aged 18 to 65 years and newly diagnosed, with disease duration of less than 2 months. Any patient with an uncontrolled infection, another autoimmune disease, pregnancy or lactation was excluded. Clinical symptoms, serum thyroxine and TRAb, thyroid ultrasound, and orbital computed tomography formed the basis for the diagnoses. The TCR CDR3 was subjected to a first round of RT-PCR using the HTBI primer set and the Qiagen OneStep RT-PCR kit. Blood samples also contained most of the expanded thyroid clonotypes (frequency above 0.001), which suggests that blood repertoires may reflect thyroid immune responses. In cross-validation, a model built on a 13 V-J signature told ophthalmopathy apart from stable hyperthyroidism with approximately 91% sensitivity and about 81% specificity, and in testing the same model reached 80%/75%. In validation, the model predicted progression to ophthalmopathy with approximately 70% sensitivity and 72% to 85% specificity, a median of around six months before onset. To identify TCR V-J signatures that set the groups apart, the researchers used a discovery cohort of 100 or so patients, made up of 40 to 45 with Graves' ophthalmopathy and around 58 with stable Graves' hyperthyroidism. Prospective prediction of ophthalmopathy was tested in an independent validation cohort consisting of roughly 19 hyperthyroidism patients and around 16 patients who later progressed to ophthalmopathy. The 100 or so discovery patients were divided at random into training and test sets in a 7:3 ratio. The study also compared thyroid tissue and blood T-cell repertoires from several Graves' hyperthyroidism patients. After blood sampling, hyperthyroidism patients were treated with methimazole at a starting dose of 30 mg daily, and ophthalmopathy patients were treated with high-dose intravenous methylprednisolone. Libraries were constructed in a second round of multiplex PCR, after which size selection and purification were carried out. Sequencing of the libraries was done on an Illumina HiSeq2000 using paired-end 100 bp reads. SOAPnuke was used to process the raw data, with reads discarded if the reads contained adapters or uncalled bases, had a mean Phred below 15, or lacked an exact constant-primer or identifier match. High-quality paired reads were merged with COPE v1.2.5, and unique nucleotide sequences were defined as clonotypes. MiTCR v1.1 was used to align clonotypes to the IMGT TRBV, TRBD and TRBJ reference segments. The analysis included only V-J combinations with a frequency above 0.0001, which together covered approximately 99% of the repertoires. The TCS score was defined as the ratio of F50 (clonal expansion) to E x V (chaos), calculated using BLOSUM62-based TCRdist between CDR3 peptides within each V-J. Welch's t-statistics and random forest reduced just over 500 V-J features to under 15, which were used in a naive Bayes classifier (R e1071). Sample size was not statistically predetermined, and investigators were not blinded to group allocation. The paper describes TCR Vbeta CDR3 sequencing of 135 peripheral blood samples, made up of some 40 ophthalmopathy patients, around 78 hyperthyroidism patients and some 17 progressor patients.

The chain links TRBV13 with TRBJ1-1; too little of a D gene remains to name it. The sequence was obtained from a woman aged 45-65 years with Graves disease. Donor details come from another sample of the same person, matched by shared clones. The starting material was peripheral blood mononuclear cells (PBMCs), obtained at new diagnosis, from a patient treated with antithyroid drugs. CDR3 loop: CASSLGLGMNTEAFF. The DNA sequence is given as TGTGCCAGCAGCTTAGGCCTAGGGATGAACACTGAAGCTTTCTTT.